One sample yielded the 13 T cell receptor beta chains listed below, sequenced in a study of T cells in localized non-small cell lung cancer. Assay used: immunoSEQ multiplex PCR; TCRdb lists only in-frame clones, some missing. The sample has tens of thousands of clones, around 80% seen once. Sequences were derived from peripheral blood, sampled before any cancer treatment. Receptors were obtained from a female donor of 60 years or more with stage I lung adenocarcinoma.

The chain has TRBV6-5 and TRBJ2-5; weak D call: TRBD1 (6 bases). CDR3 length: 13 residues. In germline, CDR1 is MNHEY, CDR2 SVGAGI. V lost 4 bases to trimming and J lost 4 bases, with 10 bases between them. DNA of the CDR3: TGTGCCAGCAGTTTACAGGGACGAGAGACCCAGTACTTC. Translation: CASSLQGRETQYF.

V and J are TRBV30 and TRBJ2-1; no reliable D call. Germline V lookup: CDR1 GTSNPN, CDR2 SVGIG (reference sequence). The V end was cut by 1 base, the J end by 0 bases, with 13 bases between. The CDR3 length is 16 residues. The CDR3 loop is CAWSAGLGSSYNEQFF. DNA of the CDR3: TGTGCCTGGAGTGCCGGATTGGGTAGCTCCTACAATGAGCAGTTCTTC.

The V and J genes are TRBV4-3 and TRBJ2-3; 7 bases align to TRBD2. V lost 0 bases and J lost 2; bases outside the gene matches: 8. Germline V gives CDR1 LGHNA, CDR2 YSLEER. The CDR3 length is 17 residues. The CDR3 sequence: CASSQERIGGYTDTQYF. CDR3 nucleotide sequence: TGCGCCAGCAGCCAAGAACGAATCGGGGGGTACACAGATACGCAGTATTTT.

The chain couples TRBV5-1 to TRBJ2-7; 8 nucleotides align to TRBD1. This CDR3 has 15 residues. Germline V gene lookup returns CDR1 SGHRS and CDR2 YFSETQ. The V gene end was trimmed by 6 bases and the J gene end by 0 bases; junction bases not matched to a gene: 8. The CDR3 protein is CASNHPGGASYEQYF. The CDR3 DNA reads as TGCGCCAGCAACCACCCAGGGGGCGCCTCCTACGAGCAGTACTTC.

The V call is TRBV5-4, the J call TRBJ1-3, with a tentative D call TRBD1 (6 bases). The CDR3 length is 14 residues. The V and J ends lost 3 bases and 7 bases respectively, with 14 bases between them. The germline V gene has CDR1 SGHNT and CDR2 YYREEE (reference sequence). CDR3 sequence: CASSSSQGLNTIYF. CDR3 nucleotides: TGTGCCAGCAGCTCATCACAGGGATTGAACACCATATATTTT.

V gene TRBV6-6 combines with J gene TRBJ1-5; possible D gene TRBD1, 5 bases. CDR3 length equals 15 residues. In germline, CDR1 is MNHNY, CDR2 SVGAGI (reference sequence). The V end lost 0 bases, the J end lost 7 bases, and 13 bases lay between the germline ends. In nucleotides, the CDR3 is TGTGCCAGCAGTTACTCTTTCCAGGGCGAGCAGCCCCAGCATTTT. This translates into CASSYSFQGEQPQHF.

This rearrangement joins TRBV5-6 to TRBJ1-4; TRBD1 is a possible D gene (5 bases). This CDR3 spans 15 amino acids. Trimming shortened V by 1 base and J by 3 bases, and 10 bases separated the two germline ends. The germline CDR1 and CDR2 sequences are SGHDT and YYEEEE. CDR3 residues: CASSLLRGPNEKLFF. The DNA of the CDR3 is TGTGCCAGCAGCTTGCTCCGGGGCCCTAATGAAAAACTGTTTTTT.

CDR3 loop: CASSLTGRKTDTQYF. CDR3 bases: TGCGCCAGCAGCTTGACAGGCAGAAAGACAGATACGCAGTATTTT. V and J are TRBV5-1 and TRBJ2-3, with D possibly TRBD1 on 5 matching bases. Trimming took off 1 base at V and 3 bases at J, with 12 bases between the two ends. The V gene's germline CDR1 is SGHRS and CDR2 YFSETQ. The CDR3 has 15 residues.

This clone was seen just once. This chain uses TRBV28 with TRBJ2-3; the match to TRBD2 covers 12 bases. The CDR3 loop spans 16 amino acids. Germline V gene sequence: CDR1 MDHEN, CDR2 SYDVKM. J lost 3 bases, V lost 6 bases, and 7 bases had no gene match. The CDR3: CASSRTSGRWTDTQYF. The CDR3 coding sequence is TGTGCCAGCAGCCGAACTAGCGGGAGGTGGACAGATACGCAGTATTTT.

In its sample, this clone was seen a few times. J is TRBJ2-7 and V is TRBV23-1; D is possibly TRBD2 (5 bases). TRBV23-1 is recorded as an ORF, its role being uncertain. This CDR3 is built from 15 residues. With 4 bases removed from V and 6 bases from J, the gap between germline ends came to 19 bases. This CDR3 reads CASSLPGGSGGEQYF. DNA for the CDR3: TGCGCCAGCAGTCTGCCGGGCGGGTCCGGAGGCGAGCAGTACTTC.

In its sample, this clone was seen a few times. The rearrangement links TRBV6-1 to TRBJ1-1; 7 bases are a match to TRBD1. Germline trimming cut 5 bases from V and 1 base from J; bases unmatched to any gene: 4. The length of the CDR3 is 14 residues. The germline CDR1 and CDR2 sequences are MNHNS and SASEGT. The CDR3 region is CASSHKGANTEAFF. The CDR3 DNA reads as TGTGCCAGCAGTCACAAGGGGGCGAACACTGAAGCTTTCTTT.

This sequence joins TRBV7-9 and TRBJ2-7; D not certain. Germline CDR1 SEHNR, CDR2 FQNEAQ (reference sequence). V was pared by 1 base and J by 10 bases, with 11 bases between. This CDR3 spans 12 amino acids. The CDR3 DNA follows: TGTGCCAGCAGCTTAGTCACCGGCGTTCAGTACTTC. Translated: CASSLVTGVQYF.

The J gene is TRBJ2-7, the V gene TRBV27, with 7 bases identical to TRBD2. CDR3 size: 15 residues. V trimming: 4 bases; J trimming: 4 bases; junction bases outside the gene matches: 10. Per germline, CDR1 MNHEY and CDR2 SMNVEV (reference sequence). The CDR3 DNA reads TGTGCCAGCAGTTCCGTGCGAGAGCGGGGATACGAGCAGTACTTC. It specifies CASSSVRERGYEQYF.